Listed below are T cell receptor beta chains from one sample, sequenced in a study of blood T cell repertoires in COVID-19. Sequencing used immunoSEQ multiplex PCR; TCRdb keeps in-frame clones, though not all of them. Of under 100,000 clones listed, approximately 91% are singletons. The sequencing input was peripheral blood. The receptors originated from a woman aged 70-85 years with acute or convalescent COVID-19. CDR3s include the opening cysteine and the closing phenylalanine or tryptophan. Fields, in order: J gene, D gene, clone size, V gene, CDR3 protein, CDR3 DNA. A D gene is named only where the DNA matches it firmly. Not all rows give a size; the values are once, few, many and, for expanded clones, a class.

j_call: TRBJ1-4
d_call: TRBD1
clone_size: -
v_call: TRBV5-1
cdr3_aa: CASSLQGASEKLFF
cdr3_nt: TGCGCCAGCAGCTTACAGGGGGCAAGTGAAAAACTGTTTTTT

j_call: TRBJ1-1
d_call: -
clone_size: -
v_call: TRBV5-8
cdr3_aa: CASSLSRIGAEAFF
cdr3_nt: TGTGCCAGCAGCTTGTCCAGGATAGGGGCGGAAGCTTTCTTT

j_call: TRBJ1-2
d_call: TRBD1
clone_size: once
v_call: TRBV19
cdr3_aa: CASRPTGDYGYTF
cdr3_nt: TGTGCCAGTAGACCTACAGGGGACTATGGCTACACCTTC

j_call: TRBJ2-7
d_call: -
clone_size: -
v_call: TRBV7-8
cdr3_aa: CASSPHGSGVPHEQYF
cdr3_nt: TGTGCCAGCAGCCCCCATGGATCAGGGGTACCCCACGAGCAGTACTTC

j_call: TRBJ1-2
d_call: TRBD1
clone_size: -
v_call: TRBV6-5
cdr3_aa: CASSIDRANYGYTF
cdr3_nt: TGTGCCAGCAGTATAGACAGGGCGAACTATGGCTACACCTTC

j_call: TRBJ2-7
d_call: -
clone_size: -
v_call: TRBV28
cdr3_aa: CASSPIQSLFYEQYF
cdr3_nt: TGTGCCAGCAGCCCTATTCAATCCCTATTCTACGAGCAGTACTTC

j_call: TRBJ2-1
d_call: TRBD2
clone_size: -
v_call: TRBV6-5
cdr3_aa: CASSPTSAERNEQFF
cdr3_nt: TGTGCCAGCAGCCCGACTAGCGCCGAACGCAATGAGCAGTTCTTC

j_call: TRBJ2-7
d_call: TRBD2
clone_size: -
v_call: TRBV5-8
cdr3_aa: CASSLAPTSGISGEQYF
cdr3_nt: TGTGCCAGCAGCTTGGCCCCCACTAGCGGGATATCTGGGGAGCAGTACTTC

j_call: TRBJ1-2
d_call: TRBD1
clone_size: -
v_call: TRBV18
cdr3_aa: CASATGPDYGYTF
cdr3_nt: TGTGCCAGCGCGACAGGGCCGGACTATGGCTACACCTTC

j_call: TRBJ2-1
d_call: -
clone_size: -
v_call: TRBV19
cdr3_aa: CASRWGPYNEQFF
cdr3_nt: TGTGCCAGCCGTTGGGGGCCCTACAATGAGCAGTTCTTC

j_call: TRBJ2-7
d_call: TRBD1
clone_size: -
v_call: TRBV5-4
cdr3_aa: CASSSKQDRGLGQYF
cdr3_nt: TGTGCCAGCAGCTCCAAGCAGGACAGGGGGCTCGGGCAGTACTTC

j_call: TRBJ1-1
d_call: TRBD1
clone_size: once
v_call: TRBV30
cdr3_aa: CAWNTGATEAFF
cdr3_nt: TGTGCCTGGAATACAGGGGCGACTGAAGCTTTCTTT

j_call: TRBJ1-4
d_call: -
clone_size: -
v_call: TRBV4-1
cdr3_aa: CASSQPNPGRGRNEKLFF
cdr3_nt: TGCGCCAGCAGCCAACCTAACCCGGGCAGGGGCCGAAATGAAAAACTGTTTTTT

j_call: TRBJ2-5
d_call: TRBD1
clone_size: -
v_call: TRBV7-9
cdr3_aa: CASSRTRDRYQETQYF
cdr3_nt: TGTGCCAGCAGCCGAACCCGGGACAGGTACCAAGAGACCCAGTACTTC

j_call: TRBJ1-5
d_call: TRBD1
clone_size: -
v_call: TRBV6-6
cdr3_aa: CASSSTTGAVNQPQHF
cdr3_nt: TGTGCCAGCAGTTCCACGACAGGGGCGGTCAATCAGCCCCAGCATTTT

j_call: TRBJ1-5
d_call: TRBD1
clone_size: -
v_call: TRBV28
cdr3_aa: CASSLTTGGGQPQHF
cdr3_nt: TGTGCCAGCAGTTTGACTACAGGGGGAGGACAGCCCCAGCATTTT

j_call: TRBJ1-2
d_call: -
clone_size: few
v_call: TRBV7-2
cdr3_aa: CASSLGGDYGYTF
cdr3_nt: TGTGCCAGCAGCTTAGGGGGGGACTATGGCTACACCTTC

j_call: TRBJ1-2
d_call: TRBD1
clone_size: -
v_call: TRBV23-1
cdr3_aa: CASTGIRTGGVYGYTF
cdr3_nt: TGCGCCAGCACCGGCATCCGGACAGGGGGAGTCTATGGCTACACCTTC

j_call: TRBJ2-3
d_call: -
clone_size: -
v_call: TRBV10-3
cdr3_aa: CAISESRGAITDTQYF
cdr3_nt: TGTGCCATCAGTGAATCCAGGGGGGCTATCACAGATACGCAGTATTTT

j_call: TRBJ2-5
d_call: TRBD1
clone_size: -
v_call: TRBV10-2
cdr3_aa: CASSEQGETQYF
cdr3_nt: TGCGCCAGCTCCGAACAGGGGGAGACCCAGTACTTC

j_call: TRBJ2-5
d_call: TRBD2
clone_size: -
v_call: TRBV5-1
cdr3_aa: CASSLGSGGANQETQYF
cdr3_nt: TGCGCCAGCAGCTTGGGTAGCGGGGGCGCAAACCAAGAGACCCAGTACTTC

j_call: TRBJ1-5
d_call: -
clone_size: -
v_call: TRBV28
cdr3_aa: CASKTGGGGQPQHF
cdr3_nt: TGTGCCAGCAAAACAGGAGGGGGAGGGCAGCCCCAGCATTTT

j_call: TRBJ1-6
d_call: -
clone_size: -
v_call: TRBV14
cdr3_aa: CASRPAGGSPLHF
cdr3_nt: TGTGCCAGCAGGCCGGCAGGTGGCTCACCCCTCCACTTT